These 19 T cell receptor beta chains originate from one sample sequenced in a study of cytomegalovirus exposure and HLA in healthy donors. TCRdb keeps only in-frame clones here, not all; method: immunoSEQ multiplex PCR. The data show about 73,000 clones, around nine tenths seen once. Sequenced input: PBMCs. Receptor source: a woman aged 18-29 years in good health and CMV-seropositive.

This sequence joins TRBV6-4 and TRBJ2-3; D is possibly TRBD1 (6 bases). CDR3 length: 14 residues. Trimming took off 2 bases at V and 3 bases at J, with 9 bases between the two ends. CDR1 and CDR2 from the germline V gene are MRHNA and SNTAGT. The CDR3 DNA is TGTGCCAGCAGTGACGGACAGACGACAGATACGCAGTATTTT. Translated, it gives CASSDGQTTDTQYF.

V and J are TRBV29-1 and TRBJ2-5, with D hard to call. V was shortened by 4 bases and J by 2 bases, with 11 bases between the two germline ends. The CDR3 is 13 residues long. The germline V gene has CDR1 SQVTM and CDR2 ANQGSEA. This CDR3 reads CSVAFSTQETQYF. DNA of the CDR3: TGCAGCGTTGCCTTTTCTACGCAAGAGACCCAGTACTTC.

V gene TRBV4-3 combines with J gene TRBJ2-1; 8 bases match TRBD2. J gave up 4 bases and V 1 base, and 6 bases lay outside the gene matches. Germline V gene data show CDR1 as LGHNA and CDR2 as YSLEER. This CDR3 is built from 16 residues. CDR3 amino acids: CASSQVTSGGYNEQFF. For the CDR3, the DNA is TGCGCCAGCAGCCAAGTCACTAGCGGAGGTTACAATGAGCAGTTCTTC.

The chain uses TRBV12-2 and TRBJ2-5; TRBD2 is taken as the D call from the table, unchecked against the DNA. TRBV12-2 is termed a pseudogene. CDR3 length equals 20 residues. CDR3: CASRLALGSSGGPVWGTQYF. The DNA of the CDR3 is TGTGCAAGTCGCTTAGCGCTAGGTAGTAGCGGGGGCCCTGTTTGGGGGACCCAGTACTTC.

The rearrangement uses TRBV7-9 and TRBJ2-3; 7 bases map to TRBD2. CDR3 size: 14 residues. Per the germline V gene, CDR1 is SEHNR and CDR2 is FQNEAQ (reference sequence). After removal of 6 bases from V and 0 bases from J, the junction contained 3 bases not matched to a gene. The CDR3: CASSQGLSTDTQYF. In DNA form, the CDR3 reads TGTGCCAGCAGTCAGGGACTAAGCACAGATACGCAGTATTTT.

V is TRBV19 and J is TRBJ1-2, with 7 bases matching TRBD1. V was pared by 5 bases and J by 0 bases, with 3 bases of the junction left unmatched. The CDR3 contains 14 residues. The V gene's germline CDR1 is LNHDA and CDR2 SQIVND (reference sequence). This chain's CDR3 is CASSVQGTNYGYTF. The CDR3 region has the DNA TGTGCCAGTAGTGTACAGGGGACTAACTATGGCTACACCTTC. The complete variable domain, with remaining parts taken from reference TRBV19 and TRBJ1-2, reads DGGITQSPKYLFRKEGQNVTLSCEQNLNHDAMYWYRQDPGQGLRLIYYSQIVNDFQKGDIAEGYSVSREKKESFPLTVTSAQKNPTAFYLCASSVQGTNYGYTFGSGTRLTVV.

The V call is TRBV13, the J call TRBJ2-7; TRBD1 might be the D (5 bases). This CDR3 region has 15 residues. Trimming took off 0 bases at V and 3 bases at J, with 12 bases between the two ends. From germline, CDR1 is PRHDT and CDR2 FYEKMQ (reference sequence). The CDR3 DNA follows: TGTGCCAGCAGCTTAGGGGACACCTCATTCTACGAGCAGTACTTC. Protein product: CASSLGDTSFYEQYF.

V is TRBV18 and J is TRBJ1-3; 7 nucleotides line up with TRBD1. From germline, CDR1 is KGHSH and CDR2 LQKENI. The CDR3 is 15 residues long. Germline trimming cut 3 bases from V and 4 bases from J; bases unmatched to any gene: 6. DNA of the CDR3: TGTGCCAGCTCACCCGACAGGGCGAGCGGAAACACCATATATTTT. It yields the protein CASSPDRASGNTIYF.

The rearrangement links TRBV7-9 to TRBJ2-7; maybe TRBD2 (5 bases). Germline V lookup: CDR1 SEHNR, CDR2 FQNEAQ (reference sequence). Trimming left V 1 base short and J 5 bases short, with 12 bases between. This CDR3 is built from 14 residues. CDR3 sequence reads: CASSLGGGYDEQYF. The CDR3 DNA follows: TGTGCCAGCAGCTTAGGCGGAGGTTATGACGAGCAGTACTTC.

The chain carries TRBV30 and TRBJ1-3, with TRBD1 matching 9 bases. Germline CDR1 and CDR2: GTSNPN and SVGIG (reference sequence). Trimming cost V 4 bases and J 2 bases; bases outside gene matches: 3. The CDR3 loop spans 14 amino acids. In DNA, the CDR3 is TGTGCCTGGACTACAGGGGGCGCTGGAAACACCATATATTTT. Amino acids: CAWTTGGAGNTIYF.

The chain recombines TRBV4-1 with TRBJ1-1; the D is unclear. This CDR3 contains 15 residues. V lost 1 base and J lost 4, with 13 bases in between. Germline-derived CDR1 and CDR2 are MGHRA and YSYEKL. CDR3 residues: CASSQVEFSSTEAFF. The DNA for the CDR3 is TGCGCCAGCAGCCAAGTTGAGTTTTCGAGCACTGAAGCTTTCTTT.

The rearrangement joins TRBV19 to TRBJ1-5; 8 bases are shared with TRBD1. Germline V CDR1 and CDR2: LNHDA, SQIVND (reference sequence). The J segment lost 1 base and the V segment lost 3 bases, leaving 11 bases of the junction unmatched. This CDR3 has 18 amino acids. CDR3 nucleotide sequence: TGTGCCAGTAGTATCCGACAGGGGACGCCGGGAAGCAATCAGCCCCAGCATTTT. Protein product: CASSIRQGTPGSNQPQHF.

J is TRBJ2-1 and V is TRBV6-4; 11 positions match TRBD2. The CDR3 has 14 residues. Germline V gene lookup returns CDR1 MRHNA and CDR2 SNTAGT. V lost 3 bases to trimming and J lost 6 bases; unmatched junction nucleotides: 1. CDR3 sequence: CASSELAGANEQFF. The DNA for the CDR3 is TGTGCCAGCAGTGAACTAGCGGGAGCCAATGAGCAGTTCTTC.

This clone appeared a single time. Germline and junction disagree at one end, which may indicate a read error. The chain links TRBV2 to TRBJ2-7, with 9 bases identical to TRBD1. The CDR3 spans 13 residues. The germline CDR1 and CDR2 sequences are SNHLY and FYNNEI. The CDR3 DNA sequence: TGTGCCAGCAGTGAACGACAGGGGGTCCCCCCCTCCTTC. Encoded protein: CASSERQGVPPSF.

This clone was seen more than once but under ten times. This chain joins TRBV4-3 and TRBJ1-2; TRBD1 is a possible D gene (6 bases). Per the germline V gene, CDR1 is LGHNA and CDR2 is YSLEER. There are 13 residues in the CDR3. Trimming took 2 bases from V and 4 from J, leaving 8 bases between them. The CDR3 spells CASSQTGLYGYTF. The CDR3 DNA is TGCGCCAGCAGCCAAACAGGGCTCTATGGCTACACCTTC.

The rearrangement joins TRBV19 to TRBJ2-7, with 8 nucleotides matching TRBD1. V lost 7 bases and J lost 5; bases outside the gene matches: 16. CDR1 LNHDA and CDR2 SQIVND come from the germline V gene (reference sequence). CDR3 length: 16 residues. In DNA form, the CDR3 reads TGTGCCAGTACCCCAGGGGGCGCTTCCGCTAGGCACGAGCAGTACTTC. It is translated as CASTPGGASARHEQYF.

This sequence joins TRBV7-9 and TRBJ2-3; D may be TRBD1 (6 bases). The CDR3 runs to 15 residues. Germline CDR1 reads SEHNR; CDR2 reads FQNEAQ (reference sequence). Trimming stripped 7 bases from V and 0 bases from J, with 14 bases between. The CDR3 sequence is CASINDRISTDTQYF. The CDR3 DNA reads TGTGCCAGCATAAACGACAGGATTAGCACAGATACGCAGTATTTT.

This clone was detected a few times. The chain recombines TRBV7-9 with TRBJ1-1; unclear D gene. The ends were cut back, 5 bases at V and 2 bases at J, with 3 bases in the middle. Germline CDR1 reads SEHNR; CDR2 reads FQNEAQ (reference sequence). The CDR3 has 11 amino acids. CDR3 nucleotide sequence: TGTGCCAGCAGCAGCAACACTGAAGCTTTCTTT. It codes for CASSSNTEAFF.

The rearrangement uses TRBV5-1 and TRBJ1-5, with D hard to call. This CDR3 is built from 15 residues. In germline, CDR1 is SGHRS, CDR2 YFSETQ. Trimming removed 0 bases from V and 0 bases from J, with 7 bases in between. Here the CDR3 reads CASSLGESSNQPQHF. CDR3 nucleotide sequence: TGCGCCAGCAGCTTGGGGGAGAGTAGCAATCAGCCCCAGCATTTT.